This T cell receptor beta chain was captured in a study of T-cell reconstitution after alpha-beta-depleted transplantation in children. Germline V CDR1 and CDR2: LGHDT, YNNKEL (reference sequence). This CDR3 comprises 13 residues. V lost 2 bases to trimming and J lost 5 bases, with 8 bases between them. Preparing the TCRbeta library involved the use of unique molecular identifiers. Each CDR3 protein gets one entry after TCRdb re-called the PCR reads with MiXCR. The repertoire consists of about 360,000 distinct CDR3 sequences, with 13% occurring once and the leading ten covering over 3.5%. This receptor was identified in a human donor who donated a stem cell graft to a child with Fanconi anemia. The rearrangement uses TRBV3-1 and TRBJ2-3; D gene uncertain. Sequences were derived from PBMCs, sampled from the stem cell graft. CDR3 in amino acids: CASSQRREDTQYF. CDR3 sequence (DNA): TGTGCCAGCAGCCAAAGAAGGGAAGATACGCAGTATTTT.